The source of this TCR beta chain is a study of shared clonotypes between healthy human individuals. General study findings and limits: Deeper or shallower sequencing was expected to change how clonotypes are shared among donors.

Those who donated, Caucasian adults without exception, all lived in Nashville, Tennessee. As for this clone: Its antigen is as yet unknown.

The V gene lost 7 bases and the J gene lost 7 bases, with 17 bases spanning the gap. CDR1 and CDR2 from the germline V gene are MNHEY and SMNVEV (reference sequence). The CDR3 runs to 14 residues. Repertoires were generated with immunoSEQ multiplex PCR, while TCRdb's copy carries only in-frame clones and drops some. The table includes roughly 530,000 clones, almost 97% detected once. The sequence came from a woman aged 30 to 39 in good health. Sequenced input: naive CD4+ T cells sorted from blood. Subset in this sample: CD45RA+ positively selected. J is TRBJ1-5 and V is TRBV27, with D maybe TRBD1 (5 bases). DNA of the CDR3: TGTGCCAGCACCCCCCGTGGGGCTGGACAGCCCCAGCATTTT. Protein: CASTPRGAGQPQHF.